The clone carrying this T cell receptor beta chain is medium-sized within its sample. The antigen remains unidentified. None of the patients had undergone any treatment ahead of thyroid surgery. The data derive from a study of metastatic and nonmetastatic thyroid tumors. Whole-study findings and limits: When malignant thyroid tumors were compared with benign nodules, TCR beta diversity was reportedly significantly higher in the malignant tumors. This held in both blood and tumor samples.

This CDR3 region has 12 residues. Trimming left V 6 bases short and J 7 bases short, with 10 bases between. TCRdb re-processed the PCR reads through MiXCR. The sample consists of 13,000 or so clones, approximately 23% of them appearing once. The sequencing sample was made of adjacent normal tissue. The chain recombines TRBV12-3 or TRBV12-4 with TRBJ2-1, with D perhaps being TRBD1 or TRBD2 (5 bases each). This TCR was sampled from a female donor with papillary thyroid cancer or a benign thyroid nodule (not recorded which). Some clones in this sample may be carry-over from other donors' samples. The CDR3 nucleotides are TGTGCCAGCAGCCGCTGGGGGAATGAGCAGTTCTTC. Protein: CASSRWGNEQFF.